This TCR beta chain was sequenced during a study of control samples from healthy donors and cancer patients. Here immunoSEQ multiplex PCR was the method, and the copy in TCRdb shows in-frame clones only, minus some. The sample carries roughly 130,000 clones, about 88% recorded once. V was trimmed by 3 bases and J by 5 bases, leaving 10 bases between them. CDR1 and CDR2 (germline): SGHAT, FQNNGV. The CDR3 runs to 13 residues. The sequencing sample was made of blood. The sequence came from a man in his fifties or sixties in good health. This sequence joins TRBV11-2 and TRBJ2-5, with D unresolved. The CDR3 DNA sequence: TGTGCCAGCAGCTTCATCCGGAGTGAGACCCAGTACTTC. This encodes CASSFIRSETQYF.